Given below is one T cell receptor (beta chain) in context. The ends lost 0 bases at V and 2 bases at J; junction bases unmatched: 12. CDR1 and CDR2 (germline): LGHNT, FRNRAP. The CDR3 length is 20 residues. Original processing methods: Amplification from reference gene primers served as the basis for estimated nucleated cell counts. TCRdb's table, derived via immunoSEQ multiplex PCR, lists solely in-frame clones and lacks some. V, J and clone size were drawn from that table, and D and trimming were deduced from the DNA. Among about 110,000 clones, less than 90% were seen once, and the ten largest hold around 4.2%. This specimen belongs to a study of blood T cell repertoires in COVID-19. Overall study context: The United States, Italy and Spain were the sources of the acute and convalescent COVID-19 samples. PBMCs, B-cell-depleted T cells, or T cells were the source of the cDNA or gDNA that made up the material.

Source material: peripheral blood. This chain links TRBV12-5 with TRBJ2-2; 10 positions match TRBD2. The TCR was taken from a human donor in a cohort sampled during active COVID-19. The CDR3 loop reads CASGLVVAGGVIFNTGELFF. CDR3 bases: TGTGCTAGTGGTTTGGTCGTAGCGGGAGGAGTTATTTTCAACACCGGGGAGCTGTTTTTT. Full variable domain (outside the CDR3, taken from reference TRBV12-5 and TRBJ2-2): DARVTQTPRHKVTEMGQEVTMRCQPILGHNTVFWYRQTMMQGLELLAYFRNRAPLDDSGMPKDRFSAEMPDATLATLKIQPSEPRDSAVYFCASGLVVAGGVIFNTGELFFGEGSRLTVL.